The rows below give T cell receptor beta chains drawn from one sample of a study of OX40 agonist ivuxolimab in advanced cancers. Here immunoSEQ multiplex PCR was the method, and the copy in TCRdb shows in-frame clones only, minus some. The sample yields around 60,000 clones, approximately 78% seen once. The sample in question was CD4+ or CD8+ T cells sorted from blood, obtained in a trial of the OX40 agonist ivuxolimab. The source is an adult with an advanced solid tumor such as melanoma, head and neck, liver or kidney cancer. Each CDR3 is given with its conserved first and last residue. D genes are given only for firm matches. Clone size is shown for a subset of rows, as once, few, many or a class of expanded clone.

j_gene | v_gene | abundance | d_gene | CDR3aa | CDR3nt
TRBJ2-2 | TRBV6-4 | . | . | CASSDARGTGELFF | TGTGCCAGCAGTGACGCGCGTGGCACCGGGGAGCTGTTTTTT
TRBJ2-5 | TRBV5-6 | . | . | CASSLGGIETQYF | TGTGCCAGCAGCTTGGGGGGGATAGAGACCCAGTACTTC
TRBJ1-3 | TRBV9 | . | . | CASSAGGVLAGNTIYF | TGTGCCAGCAGCGCCGGTGGGGTATTGGCTGGAAACACCATATATTTT
TRBJ1-1 | TRBV7-8 | . | . | CASSLALGGTNTEAFF | TGTGCCAGCAGCTTAGCCCTGGGAGGGACGAACACTGAAGCTTTCTTT
TRBJ2-7 | TRBV7-9 | . | . | CASSLGWAYEQYF | TGTGCCAGCAGCTTAGGATGGGCCTACGAGCAGTACTTC
TRBJ2-7 | TRBV7-6 | . | . | CASSLGGGLYEQYF | TGTGCCAGCAGCTTGGGCGGAGGTCTTTACGAGCAGTACTTC
TRBJ2-1 | TRBV4-3 | . | . | CASSQSHRGGSSYNEQFF | TGCGCCAGCAGCCAAAGTCACAGGGGGGGCAGCTCCTACAATGAGCAGTTCTTC
TRBJ2-7 | TRBV7-2 | few | . | CASSSPAGASYEQYF | TGTGCCAGCAGCTCCCCGGCAGGGGCGTCCTACGAGCAGTACTTC
TRBJ2-1 | TRBV7-2 | . | . | CASSFAVYNEQFF | TGTGCCAGCAGCTTTGCGGTCTACAATGAGCAGTTCTTC
TRBJ1-4 | TRBV4-1 | . | TRBD1 | CASSPIGTVPTNEKLFF | TGCGCCAGCAGCCCAATAGGGACAGTCCCAACTAATGAAAAACTGTTTTTT